This T cell receptor (beta chain) was retrieved from a study of T cell responses to AZD1222 COVID-19 vaccine. Study conclusions and caveats: Spike-spanning, vaccine-associated CD4 TCRs were dominant at 160-218 and 743-854. White British ancestry dominated among donors, who included more females, and clonal diversity was possibly underestimated. Repertoires were collected only later (after the peak T cell response had occurred).

Timing groups of about 4 and about 12 weeks for second doses were pooled. The repertoire was sequenced with immunoSEQ multiplex PCR; TCRdb's copy has only in-frame clones and lacks some. This table has some 110,000 clones, around 88% appearing once. On this clone: What it binds is unknown.

This TCR derives from an adult who received the AZD1222 COVID-19 vaccine. The starting material was peripheral blood, obtained 28 days after the second AZD1222 dose.

CDR3 protein: CASSDSGRAYEQYF. The CDR3 coding sequence is TGCGCCAGCAGTGATAGCGGGAGGGCCTACGAGCAGTACTTC. The V and J genes are TRBV10-2 and TRBJ2-7; 11 nucleotides line up with TRBD2. The CDR3 loop spans 14 amino acids. The V and J ends lost 3 bases and 2 bases, in that order; junction bases with no gene match: 0. Germline-derived CDR1 and CDR2 are WSHSY and SAAADI.